Below are 17 T cell receptor beta chains sequenced from a single sample in a study of PD-L1 blockade in urothelial cancer. Method: immunoSEQ multiplex PCR; TCRdb's copy keeps in-frame clones and lacks some. The sample includes about 38,000 clones, 75% to 95% of them seen just once. Sequenced here: PBMCs, sampled around atezolizumab (anti-PD-L1) treatment. The receptors stem from a man between 65 and 80 years old with urothelial cancer.

The chain uses TRBV10-3 and TRBJ2-4; TRBD1 agrees at 10 bases. The J segment lost 8 bases and the V segment lost 6 bases, leaving 4 bases of the junction unmatched. The CDR3 runs to 13 residues. Germline V gene sequence: CDR1 ENHRY, CDR2 SYGVKD. In DNA form, the CDR3 reads TGTGCCATCAGCGGGACAGGGGAACACATTCAGTACTTC. Protein sequence: CAISGTGEHIQYF.

The rearrangement joins TRBV5-5 to TRBJ2-5, with no clear D. The germline V gene has CDR1 SGHKS and CDR2 YYEKEE (reference sequence). This CDR3 has 15 amino acids. Trimming pared 1 base from V and 2 bases from J, leaving 12 bases between. CDR3 protein: CASSLYESSQETQYF. The CDR3 DNA sequence: TGTGCCAGCAGCTTGTACGAGAGTAGTCAAGAGACCCAGTACTTC.

This chain uses TRBV5-5 with TRBJ1-1; D might be TRBD1 (6 bases). Germline CDR1 and CDR2: SGHKS and YYEKEE (reference sequence). The V gene lost 0 bases and the J gene lost 5 bases, with 8 bases spanning the gap. The length of the CDR3 is 13 residues. CDR3 sequence: CASSLGRGTEAFF. The CDR3 DNA reads as TGTGCCAGCAGCTTGGGCAGGGGAACTGAAGCTTTCTTT.

V and J are TRBV10-3 and TRBJ2-7; 7 nucleotides match TRBD1. CDR1 ENHRY and CDR2 SYGVKD come from the germline V gene. V gave up 4 bases and J gave up 6 bases; unmatched junction bases: 9. The CDR3 has 14 residues. CDR3 DNA: TGTGCCATCAGTGGGGGACAGTCTTTCGGCGAGCAGTACTTC. Protein product: CAISGGQSFGEQYF.

The V call is TRBV19, the J call TRBJ2-7, with a weak D call TRBD2 (5 bases). The CDR3 runs to 13 residues. Trimming removed 1 base from V and 1 base from J, with 5 bases in between. Germline CDR1 is LNHDA and CDR2 is SQIVND (reference sequence). CDR3 sequence: CASSIGGSYEQYF. The DNA of the CDR3 is TGTGCCAGTAGTATAGGAGGGTCCTACGAGCAGTACTTC.

This clone was picked up one time. The chain uses TRBV15 and TRBJ2-5, with 9 nucleotides matching TRBD1. The V and J ends lost 6 bases and 5 bases, in that order; junction bases with no gene match: 7. Germline CDR1 and CDR2: LNHNV and YYDKDF (reference sequence). CDR3 length: 14 amino acids. CDR3: CATSPGQGFETQYF. In nucleotides, the CDR3 is TGTGCCACCAGTCCGGGACAGGGTTTCGAGACCCAGTACTTC.

The chain is built from TRBV6-1 and TRBJ2-7; TRBD2 matches 8 bases. The CDR3 runs 15 residues. The germline V gene has CDR1 MNHNS and CDR2 SASEGT. J gave up 6 bases and V 7 bases, and 14 bases lay outside the gene matches. The CDR3 sequence: CASTDRPGLVREQYF. In DNA form, the CDR3 reads TGTGCCAGCACCGATCGACCGGGACTAGTCCGCGAGCAGTACTTC.

The chain couples TRBV19 to TRBJ2-3, with TRBD1 as a possible D gene (6 bases). V lost 3 bases and J lost 2, with 12 bases in between. This CDR3 comprises 15 residues. Germline V lookup: CDR1 LNHDA, CDR2 SQIVND (reference sequence). The CDR3 DNA is TGTGCCAGTAGTATGTCCAGGGGTAACACAGATACGCAGTATTTT. Its protein is CASSMSRGNTDTQYF.

V and J are TRBV5-6 and TRBJ2-1; tentatively, D is TRBD2 (6 bases). The CDR3 is 13 amino acids. Trimming took 1 base from V and 14 from J, leaving 16 bases between them. Germline V gene data show CDR1 as SGHDT and CDR2 as YYEEEE. The CDR3 DNA follows: TGTGCCAGCAGCTTGTATGGGGCGGGATCTGAGTTCTTC. As protein: CASSLYGAGSEFF.

J is TRBJ2-3 and V is TRBV10-3; TRBD1 matches at 10 bases. With V trimmed by 4 bases and J by 5 bases, 6 bases remained unmatched. This CDR3 has 15 residues. Germline CDR1 reads ENHRY; CDR2 reads SYGVKD. The CDR3 DNA reads TGTGCCATCAGTGGACAGGGGGCGCATCAAGATACGCAGTATTTT. As protein: CAISGQGAHQDTQYF.

As to this clone: A clone one base away is much larger, so this may be a read error. V is TRBV27 and J is TRBJ2-1, with 8 bases fitting TRBD2. CDR1 and CDR2 (germline): MNHEY, SMNVEV (reference sequence). This CDR3 comprises 16 residues. The CDR3 DNA follows: TGTGTCAGCAGTTCGTCGTCCAGCGGGAGAGTCGATGAGCAGTTCTTC. This encodes CVSSSSSSGRVDEQFF.

CDR3 DNA sequence: TGCAGTGCTACGAGCGGGGGCGAGCAGTTCTTC. Amino acids: CSATSGGEQFF. The gene calls are TRBV20-1 and TRBJ2-1, with TRBD2 matching over 8 bases. Losses at the gene ends were 4 bases for V and 10 bases for J; bases not matched to a gene: 3. The germline V gene encodes CDR1 DFQATT and CDR2 SNEGSKA (reference sequence). The CDR3 extends over 11 amino acids.

The V gene is TRBV5-1, the J gene TRBJ2-1, with D possibly being TRBD2 (5 bases). The ends were cut back, 3 bases at V and 0 bases at J, with 13 bases in the middle. This CDR3 has 16 amino acids. Per the germline V gene, CDR1 is SGHRS and CDR2 is YFSETQ. CDR3 protein: CASSSDSLSSYNEQFF. In DNA, the CDR3 is TGCGCCAGCAGCTCGGACTCCCTTAGCTCCTACAATGAGCAGTTCTTC.

The rearrangement links TRBV11-1 to TRBJ2-1; 9 bases are shared with TRBD1. Unmatched junction bases numbered 6, after V lost 0 bases and J lost 6 bases. Germline assignment: CDR1 SGHAT and CDR2 FQDESV (reference sequence). This CDR3 is 16 amino acids long. The CDR3 coding sequence is TGTGCCAGCAGCTTAGCGGCGGGACAGGGTATCAATGAGCAGTTCTTC. Its translation is CASSLAAGQGINEQFF.

The chain joins TRBV7-9 to TRBJ1-1; 8 bases are shared with TRBD1. J was trimmed by 1 base and V by 7 bases; bases with no gene match: 8. Germline V gives CDR1 SEHNR, CDR2 FQNEAQ (reference sequence). The CDR3 runs 15 residues. The CDR3, as DNA: TGTGCCAGCACCGAACTCGGGACAGGGAACACTGAAGCTTTCTTT. It codes for CASTELGTGNTEAFF.

The rearrangement joins TRBV7-8 to TRBJ2-7; perhaps TRBD2 as D (6 bases). Trimming removed 3 bases at V and 0 bases at J, with 9 bases between. CDR1 is SGHVS, CDR2 FQNEAQ, per germline. The CDR3 totals 14 residues. The CDR3 spells CASSLGLVSYEQYF. The CDR3 DNA sequence: TGTGCCAGCAGCTTGGGACTCGTCTCCTACGAGCAGTACTTC. Drawing the rest from reference TRBV7-8 and TRBJ2-7, the complete variable domain is GAGVSQSPRYKVAKRGQDVALRCDPISGHVSLFWYQQALGQGPEFLTYFQNEAQLDKSGLPSDRFFAERPEGSVSTLKIQRTQQEDSAVYLCASSLGLVSYEQYFGPGTRLTVT.

The chain is built from TRBV5-8 and TRBJ2-2; 8 positions match TRBD1. Per germline, CDR1 SGHTS and CDR2 YDEGEE. J lost 8 bases, V lost 5 bases, and 8 bases had no gene match. The CDR3 runs 14 residues. The CDR3, as DNA: TGTGCCAGCAGAGCGGACAGGGATGCGGGGGAGCTGTTTTTT. This codes for CASRADRDAGELFF.